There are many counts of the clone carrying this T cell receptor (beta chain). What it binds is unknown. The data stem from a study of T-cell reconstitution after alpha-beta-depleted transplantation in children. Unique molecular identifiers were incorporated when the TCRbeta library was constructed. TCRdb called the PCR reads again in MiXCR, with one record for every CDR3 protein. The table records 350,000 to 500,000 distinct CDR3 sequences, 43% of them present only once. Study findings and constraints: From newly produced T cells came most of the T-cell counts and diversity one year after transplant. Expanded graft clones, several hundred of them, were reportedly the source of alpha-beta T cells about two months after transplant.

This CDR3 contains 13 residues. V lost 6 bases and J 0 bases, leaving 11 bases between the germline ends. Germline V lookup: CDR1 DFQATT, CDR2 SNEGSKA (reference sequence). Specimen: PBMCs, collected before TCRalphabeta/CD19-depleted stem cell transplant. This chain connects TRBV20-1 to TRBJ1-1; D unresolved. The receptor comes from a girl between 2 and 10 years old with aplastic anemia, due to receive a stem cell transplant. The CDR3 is CSAPSFLNTEAFF. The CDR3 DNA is TGCAGTGCCCCCTCTTTCCTGAACACTGAAGCTTTCTTT.